A selection of T cell receptor beta chains follows, all from one sample in a study of T cell repertoires in cytomegalovirus infection. The antigens for these receptors are not known. Each CDR3 protein is one row after TCRdb ran MiXCR on the reads. The sample holds roughly 49,000 distinct CDR3 sequences, roughly 20% seen once. The source was CD8+ T cells from cultured PBMCs, collected from culture after CMV antigen stimulation. These receptors all come from a human donor in good health (CMV status not recorded). Some clones in this sample may be carry-over from other donors' samples. Both conserved end residues are part of each CDR3. A D gene is named only where the DNA matches it firmly. For some rows the clone size is stated as once, few or many, or as a class when expanded; others skip it.

j_gene	v_gene	abundance	d_gene	CDR3nt	CDR3aa
TRBJ2-1	TRBV6-2/TRBV6-3	.	TRBD2	TGTGCCAGCAGTTACTTAGGCGGGGGGGCTTACAATGAGCAGTTCTTC	CASSYLGGGAYNEQFF
TRBJ2-5	TRBV7-6	few	TRBD2	TGTGCCAGCAGCGCGCGGACTAGCGGGAGGGAGACCCAGTACTTC	CASSARTSGRETQYF
TRBJ1-1	TRBV6-2/TRBV6-3	.	.	TGTGCCAGCAGCCCCCTCGGGGCTTGGGGGGAGGGCACTGAAGCTTTCTTT	CASSPLGAWGEGTEAFF
TRBJ1-6	TRBV19	few	.	TGTGCCAGTAGTACCATTGGGAGAGGCCAGAAAAATTCACCCCTCCACTTT	CASSTIGRGQKNSPLHF
TRBJ2-5	TRBV6-5	few	TRBD2	TGTGCCAGCAGTTTCGGGACTAGCGAGACCCAGTACTTC	CASSFGTSETQYF
TRBJ1-1	TRBV27	.	.	TGTGCCAGCAGACTATTCGGGCTAACCGACACTGAAGCTTTCTTT	CASRLFGLTDTEAFF
TRBJ1-2	TRBV7-9	few	.	TGTGCCAGCAGCTTCCTAAGTGGGGCCCGGGATGGCTACACCTTC	CASSFLSGARDGYTF
TRBJ2-1	TRBV28	few	.	TGTGCCAGCAGTTTTAACGGCAATGAGCAGTTCTTC	CASSFNGNEQFF
TRBJ2-1	TRBV7-2	few	.	TGTGCCAGCAGCTTAGGGACAGTCTACAATGAGCAGTTCTTC	CASSLGTVYNEQFF
TRBJ1-2	TRBV19	many	TRBD1	TGTGCCAGTAGTGTCCGGGACAGACGGGATGGCTACACCTTC	CASSVRDRRDGYTF